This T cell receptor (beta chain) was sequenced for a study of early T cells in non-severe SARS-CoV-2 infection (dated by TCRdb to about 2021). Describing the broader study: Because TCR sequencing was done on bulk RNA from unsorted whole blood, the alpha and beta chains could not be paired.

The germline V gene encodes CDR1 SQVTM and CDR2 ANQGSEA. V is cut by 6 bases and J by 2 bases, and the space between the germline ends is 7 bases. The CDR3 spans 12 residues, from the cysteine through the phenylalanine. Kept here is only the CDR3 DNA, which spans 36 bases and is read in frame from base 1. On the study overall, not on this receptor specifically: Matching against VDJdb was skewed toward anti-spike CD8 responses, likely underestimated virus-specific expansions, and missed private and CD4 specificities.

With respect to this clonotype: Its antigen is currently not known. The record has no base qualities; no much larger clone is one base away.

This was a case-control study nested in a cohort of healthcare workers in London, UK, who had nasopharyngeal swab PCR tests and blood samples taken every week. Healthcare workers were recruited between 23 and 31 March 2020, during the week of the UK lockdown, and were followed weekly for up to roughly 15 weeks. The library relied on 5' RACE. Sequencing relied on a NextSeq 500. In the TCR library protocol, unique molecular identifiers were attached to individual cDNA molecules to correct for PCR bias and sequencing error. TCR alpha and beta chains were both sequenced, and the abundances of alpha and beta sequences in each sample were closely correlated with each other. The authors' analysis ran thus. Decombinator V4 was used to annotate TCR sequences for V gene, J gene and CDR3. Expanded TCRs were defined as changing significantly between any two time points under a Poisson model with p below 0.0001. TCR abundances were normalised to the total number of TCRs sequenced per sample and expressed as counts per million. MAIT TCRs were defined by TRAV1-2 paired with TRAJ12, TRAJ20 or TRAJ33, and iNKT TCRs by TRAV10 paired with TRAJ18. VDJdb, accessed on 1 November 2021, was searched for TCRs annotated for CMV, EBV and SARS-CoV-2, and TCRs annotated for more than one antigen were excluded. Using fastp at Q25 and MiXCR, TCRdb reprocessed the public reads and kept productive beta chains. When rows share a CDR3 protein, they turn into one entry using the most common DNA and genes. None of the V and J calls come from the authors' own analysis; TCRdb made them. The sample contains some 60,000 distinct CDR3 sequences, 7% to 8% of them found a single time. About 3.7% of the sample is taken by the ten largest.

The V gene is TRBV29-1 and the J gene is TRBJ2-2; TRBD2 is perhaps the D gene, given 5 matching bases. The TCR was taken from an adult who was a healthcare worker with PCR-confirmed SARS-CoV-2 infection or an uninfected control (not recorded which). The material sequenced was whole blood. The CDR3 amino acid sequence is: CSVEGNTGELFF. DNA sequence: TGCAGCGTCGAGGGAAACACCGGGGAGCTGTTTTTT.